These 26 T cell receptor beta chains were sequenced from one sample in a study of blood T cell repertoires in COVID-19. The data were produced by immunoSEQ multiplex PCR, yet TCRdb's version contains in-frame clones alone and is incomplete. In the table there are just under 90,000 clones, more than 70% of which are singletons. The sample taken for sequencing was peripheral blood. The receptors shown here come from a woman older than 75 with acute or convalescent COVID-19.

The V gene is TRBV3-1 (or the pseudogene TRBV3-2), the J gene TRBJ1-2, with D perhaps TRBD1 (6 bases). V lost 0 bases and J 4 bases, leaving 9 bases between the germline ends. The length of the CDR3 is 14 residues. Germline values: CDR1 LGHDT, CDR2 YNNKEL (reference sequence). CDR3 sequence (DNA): TGTGCCAGCAGCCAAGACTACAGGGTCTATGGCTACACCTTC. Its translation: CASSQDYRVYGYTF.

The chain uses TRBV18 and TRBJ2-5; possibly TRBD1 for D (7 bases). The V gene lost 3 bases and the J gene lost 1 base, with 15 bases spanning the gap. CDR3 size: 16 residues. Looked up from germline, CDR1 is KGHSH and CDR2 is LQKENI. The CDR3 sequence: CASSPLGGGIQETQYF. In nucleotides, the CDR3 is TGTGCCAGCTCACCGCTAGGGGGCGGGATCCAAGAGACCCAGTACTTC.

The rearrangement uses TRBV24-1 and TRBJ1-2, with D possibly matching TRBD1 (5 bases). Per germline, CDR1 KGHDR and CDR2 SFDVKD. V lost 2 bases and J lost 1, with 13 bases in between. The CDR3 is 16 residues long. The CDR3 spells CATSDSTGGLNYGYTF. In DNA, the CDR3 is TGTGCCACCAGTGATTCCACAGGCGGCCTTAACTATGGCTACACCTTC.

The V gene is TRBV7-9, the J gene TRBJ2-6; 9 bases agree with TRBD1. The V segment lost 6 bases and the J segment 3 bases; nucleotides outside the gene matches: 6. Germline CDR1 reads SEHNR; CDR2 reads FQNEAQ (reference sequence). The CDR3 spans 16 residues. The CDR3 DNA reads TGTGCCAGCAGACCCACAGGGGGCGTTGGGGCCAACGTCCTGACTTTC. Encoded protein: CASRPTGGVGANVLTF.

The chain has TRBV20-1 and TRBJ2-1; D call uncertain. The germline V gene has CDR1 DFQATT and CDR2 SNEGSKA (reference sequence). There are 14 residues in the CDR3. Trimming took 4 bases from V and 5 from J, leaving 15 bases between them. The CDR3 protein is CSATDGRRHNEQFF. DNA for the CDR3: TGCAGTGCTACTGATGGGCGCCGGCACAATGAGCAGTTCTTC.

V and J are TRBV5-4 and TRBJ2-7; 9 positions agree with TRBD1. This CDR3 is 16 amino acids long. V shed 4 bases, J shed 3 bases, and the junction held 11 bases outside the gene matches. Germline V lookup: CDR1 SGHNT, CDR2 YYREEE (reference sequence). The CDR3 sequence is CASSLPQGQGNYEQYF. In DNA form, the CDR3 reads TGTGCCAGCAGCCTCCCGCAGGGACAGGGCAACTACGAGCAGTACTTC.

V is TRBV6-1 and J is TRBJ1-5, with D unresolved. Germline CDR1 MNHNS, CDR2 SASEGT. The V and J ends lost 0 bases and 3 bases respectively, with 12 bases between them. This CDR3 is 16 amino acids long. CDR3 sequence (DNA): TGTGCCAGCAGTGAAGCCGCGGGAGCGGACAATCAGCCCCAGCATTTT. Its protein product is CASSEAAGADNQPQHF.

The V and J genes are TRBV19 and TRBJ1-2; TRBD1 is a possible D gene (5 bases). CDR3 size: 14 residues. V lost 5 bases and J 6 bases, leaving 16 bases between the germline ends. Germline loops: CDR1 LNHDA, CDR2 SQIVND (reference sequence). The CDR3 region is CASSFLRVNNGYTF. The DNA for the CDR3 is TGTGCCAGTAGTTTTCTCAGGGTAAACAATGGCTACACCTTC.

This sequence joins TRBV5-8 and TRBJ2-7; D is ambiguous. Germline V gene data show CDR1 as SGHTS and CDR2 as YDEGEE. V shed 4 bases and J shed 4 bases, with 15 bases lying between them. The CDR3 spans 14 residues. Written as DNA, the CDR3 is TGTGCCAGCAGCCCCTTGGCAGGCCTTTACGAGCAGTACTTC. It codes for CASSPLAGLYEQYF. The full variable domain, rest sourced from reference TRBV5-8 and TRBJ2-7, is EAGVTQSPTHLIKTRGQQATLRCSPISGHTSVYWYQQALGLGLQFLLWYDEGEERNRGNFPPRFSGRQFPNYSSELNVNALELEDSALYLCASSPLAGLYEQYFGPGTRLTVT.

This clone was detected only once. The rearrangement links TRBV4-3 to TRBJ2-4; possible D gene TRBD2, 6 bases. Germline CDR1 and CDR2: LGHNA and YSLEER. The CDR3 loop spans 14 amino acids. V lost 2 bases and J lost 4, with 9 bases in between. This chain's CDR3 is CASSQSGGKNIQYF. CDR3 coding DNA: TGCGCCAGCAGCCAAAGTGGGGGGAAAAACATTCAGTACTTC.

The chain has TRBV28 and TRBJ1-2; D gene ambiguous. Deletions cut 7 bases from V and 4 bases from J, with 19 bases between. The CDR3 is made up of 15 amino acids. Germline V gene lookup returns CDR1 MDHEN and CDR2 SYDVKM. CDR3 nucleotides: TGTGCCAGCACCCCGGGGAGGAACCTTGTCTATGGCTACACCTTC. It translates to CASTPGRNLVYGYTF.

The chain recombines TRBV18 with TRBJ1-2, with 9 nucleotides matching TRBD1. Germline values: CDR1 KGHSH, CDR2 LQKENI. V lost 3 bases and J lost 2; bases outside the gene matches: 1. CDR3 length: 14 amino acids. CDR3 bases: TGTGCCAGCTCACCCGACAGGGGGAACTATGGCTACACCTTC. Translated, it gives CASSPDRGNYGYTF.

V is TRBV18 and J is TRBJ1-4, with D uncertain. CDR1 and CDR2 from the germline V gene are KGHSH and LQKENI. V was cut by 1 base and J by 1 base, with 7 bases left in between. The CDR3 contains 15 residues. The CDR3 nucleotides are TGTGCCAGCTCACCACAGCAGGAAACTAATGAAAAACTGTTTTTT. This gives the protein CASSPQQETNEKLFF.

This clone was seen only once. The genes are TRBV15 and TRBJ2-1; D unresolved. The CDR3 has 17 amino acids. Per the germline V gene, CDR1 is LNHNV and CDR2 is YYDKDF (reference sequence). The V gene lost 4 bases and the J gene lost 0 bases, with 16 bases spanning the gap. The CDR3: CATSNALLTTSYNEQFF. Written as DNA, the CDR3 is TGTGCCACCAGCAACGCACTCCTTACTACCTCCTACAATGAGCAGTTCTTC.

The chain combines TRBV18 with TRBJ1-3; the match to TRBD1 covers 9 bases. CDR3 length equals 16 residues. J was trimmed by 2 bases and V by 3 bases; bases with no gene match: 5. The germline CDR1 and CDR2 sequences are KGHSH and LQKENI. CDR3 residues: CASSPTGGLTGNTIYF. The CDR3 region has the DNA TGTGCCAGCTCACCCACAGGGGGCTTGACTGGAAACACCATATATTTT.

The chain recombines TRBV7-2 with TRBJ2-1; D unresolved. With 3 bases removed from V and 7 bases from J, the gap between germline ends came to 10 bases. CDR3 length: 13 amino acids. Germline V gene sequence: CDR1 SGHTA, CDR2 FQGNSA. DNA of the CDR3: TGTGCCAGCAGCTTCAATAGATTAAATGAGCAGTTCTTC. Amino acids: CASSFNRLNEQFF.

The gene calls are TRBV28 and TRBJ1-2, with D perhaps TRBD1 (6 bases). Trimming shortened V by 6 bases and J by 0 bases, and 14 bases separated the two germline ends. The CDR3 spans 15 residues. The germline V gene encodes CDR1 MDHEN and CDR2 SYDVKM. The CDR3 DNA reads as TGTGCCAGCAGCCGCTCAGGGGCCTCTAACTATGGCTACACCTTC. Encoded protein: CASSRSGASNYGYTF.

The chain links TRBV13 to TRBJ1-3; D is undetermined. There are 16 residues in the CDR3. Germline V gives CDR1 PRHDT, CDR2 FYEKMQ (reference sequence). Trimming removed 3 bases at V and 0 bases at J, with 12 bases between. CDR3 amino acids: CASSFTHMSSGNTIYF. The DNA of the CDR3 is TGTGCCAGCAGCTTTACCCATATGAGCTCTGGAAACACCATATATTTT.

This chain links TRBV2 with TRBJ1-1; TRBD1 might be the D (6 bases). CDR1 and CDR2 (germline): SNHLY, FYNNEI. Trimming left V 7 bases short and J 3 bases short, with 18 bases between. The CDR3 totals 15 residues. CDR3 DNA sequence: TGTGCCAGCAATATGATGGACAGACCATACACTGAAGCTTTCTTT. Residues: CASNMMDRPYTEAFF.

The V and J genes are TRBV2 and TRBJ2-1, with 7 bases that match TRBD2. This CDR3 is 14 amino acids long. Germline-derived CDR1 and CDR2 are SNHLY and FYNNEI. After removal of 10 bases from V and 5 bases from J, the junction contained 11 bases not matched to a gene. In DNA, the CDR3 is TGTGCCACCAATGGGAGGGAGGCGCACAATGAGCAGTTCTTC. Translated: CATNGREAHNEQFF.

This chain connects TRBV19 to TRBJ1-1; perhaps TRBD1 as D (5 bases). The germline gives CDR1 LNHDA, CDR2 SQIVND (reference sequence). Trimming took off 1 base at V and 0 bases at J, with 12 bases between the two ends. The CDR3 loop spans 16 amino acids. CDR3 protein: CASSIGFGQLNTEAFF. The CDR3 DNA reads TGTGCCAGTAGTATAGGTTTCGGACAACTGAACACTGAAGCTTTCTTT.

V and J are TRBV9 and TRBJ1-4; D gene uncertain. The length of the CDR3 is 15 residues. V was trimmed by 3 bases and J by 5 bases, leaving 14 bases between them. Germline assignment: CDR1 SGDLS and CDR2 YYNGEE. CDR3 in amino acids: CASSAEGIQNEKLFF. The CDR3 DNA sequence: TGTGCCAGCAGCGCAGAGGGTATTCAGAATGAAAAACTGTTTTTT.

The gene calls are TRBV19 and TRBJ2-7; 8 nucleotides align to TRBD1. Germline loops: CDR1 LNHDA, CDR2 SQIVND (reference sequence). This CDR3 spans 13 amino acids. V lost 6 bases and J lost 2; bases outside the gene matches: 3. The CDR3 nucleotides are TGTGCCAGTAGATCACAGGGGGCCTACGAGCAGTACTTC. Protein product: CASRSQGAYEQYF. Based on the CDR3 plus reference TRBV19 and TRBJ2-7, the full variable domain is DGGITQSPKYLFRKEGQNVTLSCEQNLNHDAMYWYRQDPGQGLRLIYYSQIVNDFQKGDIAEGYSVSREKKESFPLTVTSAQKNPTAFYLCASRSQGAYEQYFGPGTRLTVT.

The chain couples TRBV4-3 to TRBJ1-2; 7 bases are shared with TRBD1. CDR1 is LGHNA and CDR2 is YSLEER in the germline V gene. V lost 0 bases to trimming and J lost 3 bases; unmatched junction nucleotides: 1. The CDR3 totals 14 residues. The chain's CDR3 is CASSQDRGDYGYTF. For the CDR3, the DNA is TGCGCCAGCAGCCAAGACAGGGGGGACTATGGCTACACCTTC.

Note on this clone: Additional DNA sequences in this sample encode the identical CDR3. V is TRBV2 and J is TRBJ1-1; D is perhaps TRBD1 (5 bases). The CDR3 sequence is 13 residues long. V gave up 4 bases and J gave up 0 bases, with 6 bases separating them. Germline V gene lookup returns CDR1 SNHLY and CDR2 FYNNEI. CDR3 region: CASSGGLNTEAFF. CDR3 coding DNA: TGTGCCAGCAGTGGGGGCTTGAACACTGAAGCTTTCTTT.

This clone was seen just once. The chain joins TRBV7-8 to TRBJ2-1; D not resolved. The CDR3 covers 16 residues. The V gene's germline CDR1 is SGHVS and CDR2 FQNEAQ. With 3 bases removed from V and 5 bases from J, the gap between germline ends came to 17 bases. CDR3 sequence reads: CASSFFWRKSNNEQFF. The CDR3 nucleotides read TGTGCCAGCAGCTTTTTTTGGCGGAAAAGTAACAATGAGCAGTTCTTC.